This record looks at one T cell receptor beta chain sequence and its context. Its antigen target is currently unknown. No per-base quality is available; no much larger clone lies one base away. The germline V gene specifies SNHLY as CDR1 and FYNNEI as CDR2. The CDR3 has 12 amino acids, counting the end cysteine and phenylalanine. The DNA shown is the 36-base CDR3, in frame from base 1. V is trimmed back by 8 bases and J by 5 bases, and the junction contains 4 bases that no gene match accounts for. This sample was included in a study of blood T cell repertoires in COVID-19 (dated by TCRdb to the early 2020s). A note on the overall study: Collaborator samples came from the United States, Italy and Spain and covered acute and convalescent phases of COVID-19. The prospective study material was composed of cDNA or gDNA derived from T cells, B-cell-depleted T cells, or PBMCs. The dataset comprised deeply sampled blood TCRbeta repertoires from subjects exposed to, actively infected with, or recovered from COVID-19. The repertoires were released in a freely available public database meant as a resource for research on the immune response to SARS-CoV-2. The samples were drawn from the first 160 participants of the ongoing ImmuneRACE study and from 1,254 subjects provided by 6 global collaborators. A de-identified subject ID, COVID-19 status, age in years and sex were almost always included in the sample metadata. Where HLA class I and class II types were available, the types were taken from metadata supplied by the sample provider, not from assay-based typing.

Whole blood was collected in K2EDTA tubes by collaborating institutions according to the institutions' own protocols. For TCRbeta analysis, collaborators shipped samples as frozen whole blood, isolated PBMCs, or DNA extracted from either of those sample types. General conclusions and limits of the study: How much clinical and demographic metadata was included differed by source and by participant, and the metadata was provided uncurated.

The immunoSEQ Assay, a bias-controlled multiplex PCR, was used to amplify TCRbeta CDR3 regions from genomic DNA. As for the authors' bioinformatics: The number of nucleated cells in each sample was estimated by amplification of reference gene primers within the assay. Sequence reads were collapsed and filtered to measure the absolute abundance of every unique TCRbeta CDR3 rearrangement. For each sample, productive Simpson clonality was calculated as the square root of Simpson's diversity index over productive rearrangements. In TCRdb, the immuneACCESS table is reduced to in-frame sequences with V and J assigned. These tables do not hold every clone; where another copy was compared, an unresolved V gene accounts for under half, and the others remain unexplained. That table gives V, J and clone size, and the DNA gave D and trimming. The sample yields roughly 36,000 clones; roughly 90% were counted once. Together, the top ten hold less than 45% of the sample.

Recombination joined TRBV2 with TRBJ2-5; TRBD1 matches 8 bases in the middle. This receptor was identified in a man aged 55 to 69 with active or convalescent COVID-19. The sample taken for sequencing was peripheral blood. The sequenced DNA: TGTGCCAGCCGAGACAGGGGCGAGACCCAGTACTTC. This sequence encodes CASRDRGETQYF.